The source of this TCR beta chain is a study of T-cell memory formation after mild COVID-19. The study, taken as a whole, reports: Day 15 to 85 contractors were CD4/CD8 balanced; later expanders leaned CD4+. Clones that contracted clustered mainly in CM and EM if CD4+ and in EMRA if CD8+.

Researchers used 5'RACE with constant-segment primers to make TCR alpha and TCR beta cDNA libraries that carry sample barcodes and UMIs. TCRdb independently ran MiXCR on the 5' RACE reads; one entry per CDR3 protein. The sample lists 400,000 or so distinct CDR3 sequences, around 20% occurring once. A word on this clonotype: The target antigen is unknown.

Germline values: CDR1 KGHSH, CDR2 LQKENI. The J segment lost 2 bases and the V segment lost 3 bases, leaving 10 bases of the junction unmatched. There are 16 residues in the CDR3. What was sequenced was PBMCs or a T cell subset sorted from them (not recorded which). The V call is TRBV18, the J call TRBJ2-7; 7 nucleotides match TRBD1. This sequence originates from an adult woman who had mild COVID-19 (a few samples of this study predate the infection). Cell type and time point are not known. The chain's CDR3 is CASSPPMGTVAYEQYF. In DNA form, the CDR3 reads TGTGCCAGCTCACCGCCAATGGGGACAGTAGCCTACGAGCAGTACTTC.